This TCR beta chain was captured by sequencing in a study of tumor and adjacent non-tumor tissue in lung cancer (dated by TCRdb to the late 2010s). Turning to the overall study: The cohort included eleven to twelve adenocarcinoma, 2 squamous cell carcinoma and 1 small cell lung cancer patients. In total, sequencing yielded 100 million to 150 million productive TCRbeta reads, which works out to an average of approximately 4 million reads per sample. TCRbeta CDR3 sequencing was performed on fewer than 35 paired specimens, with one tumor sample and one normal lung sample collected per patient. The roughly 15 enrolled patients, of whom some 10 were men and 5 were women, were aged about 30 to 80 years and were diagnosed with TNM stage I to III disease. The study compared bulk TCRbeta repertoires between lung tumor tissue and matched distant non-tumor lung tissue from around 16 lung cancer patients.

General study outcomes and caveats: Neither the sequencing platform nor unique molecular identifiers are mentioned in the methods. TCR diversity was significantly higher in younger patients, and higher tumor TCR diversity was associated with shorter overall and disease-free survival. Peripheral blood was not sequenced, so blood TCRbeta repertoires were not examined in the lung cancer patients of the study. Only approximately 14 patients were included in the cohort, and the need for larger samples and more detailed clinical data was noted by the authors. TCR diversity (inverse Simpson) was significantly higher in tumor than in normal lung tissue (roughly 390 vs 170, P = 0.0075, Mann-Whitney U test). A significantly larger cumulative share of the repertoire was made up by the top 100 clones in normal lung than in tumor tissue.

This clonotype has at least ten counts. There is no known antigen for this receptor. No clone much larger than this one lies a single base away; base qualities are absent. Per the germline V gene (reference sequence), MNHNY is the CDR1 and SVGAGI is the CDR2. From the cysteine through the phenylalanine, the CDR3 covers 13 amino acids. The DNA shown is the 39-base CDR3, in frame from base 1. V is reduced by 6 bases and J by 3 bases, leaving a spacing of 9 bases between them. The library was built by means of multiplex PCR. Sequencing was performed on an Illumina HiSeq 2500. TCRbeta libraries were built by three rounds of nested PCR using primers (Table S4), following protocols modified from ARM-PCR. Before sequencing, PCR products in the 200-500 bp range were cut out of the gel and cleaned up using the QIAquick gel extraction kit. Under the source paper's analysis protocol: Reads were cleaned with Trimmomatic, merged with FLASH into complete CDR3 sequences, and assigned to V(D)J germline segments with MiTCR. Clonal diversity was calculated as the inverse Simpson's index using VDJtools. In-frame sequences lacking a premature stop codon were counted as productive reads. In TCRdb, the public reads were trimmed at Q25 with fastp and aligned with MiXCR, with productive beta chains retained. Every entry covers one CDR3 protein and lists the most common genes and DNA from its rows. The V and J calls, along with clone size, are taken from TCRdb and not from the paper's own processing. In this sample the table shows 110,000 or so distinct CDR3 sequences, about 61% of which occur a single time. Around 19% of the sample lies in the top ten.

RNA was isolated from bulk, unsorted tissue, and RNA quality was assessed with a NanoDrop ND-1000 and an Agilent 2100. For the normal lung samples, distant non-tumor tissue was collected more than 3 cm away from the tumor edge. All donors had newly diagnosed lung cancer, had not received prior chemotherapy, and were admitted for thoracic surgery in China between August and November 2014. Patients who had received previous radiotherapy or chemotherapy, or who had another concurrent cancer, were excluded from the study. Surgical tissue pieces of roughly 1-2 cm3 were preserved in RNAlater solution and stored at -80 °C until use.

The sequence joins TRBV6-6 to TRBJ1-5; a tentative D match to TRBD1 spans 6 bases. The source material was distant non-tumor lung tissue. The sequence came from a man aged 55 to 69 with non-small cell lung cancer. The DNA sequence is as follows: TGTGCCAGCAGCCAGGGGCTCAATCAGCCCCAGCATTTT. Its translation is CASSQGLNQPQHF.